The 20 T cell receptor beta chains listed next were all sequenced from one sample in a study of blood T cell repertoires in COVID-19 (dated by TCRdb to the early 2020s). Preparation of the library involved the immunoSEQ multiplex PCR assay. The clones in this table, taken by TCRdb from immuneACCESS, are in-frame only. Not every clone is retained; where verified, under half of the shortfall comes from an unresolved V gene, and the cause of the rest is unknown. The sample includes about 60,000 clones, with about 82% observed a single time. 35% to 45% of the sample is held by the ten biggest clonotypes. Sequenced sample: peripheral blood. These receptors were collected from a human donor in a cohort sampled during active COVID-19.

The chain recombines TRBV6-5 with TRBJ2-7; 9 bases align to TRBD1. CDR1 MNHEY and CDR2 SVGAGI come from the germline V gene. The length of the CDR3 is 14 residues. V gave up 6 bases and J gave up 0 bases; unmatched junction bases: 3. The CDR3 protein is CASRGQGNSYEQYF. The CDR3 region has the DNA TGTGCCAGCAGGGGACAGGGCAACTCCTACGAGCAGTACTTC.

The table lists this clone with a count of one. The chain uses TRBV5-1 and TRBJ2-7, with a weak D call TRBD1 (5 bases). The germline V and J ends were trimmed by 0 bases and 0 bases, with 7 bases remaining between them. This CDR3 comprises 14 residues. CDR1 is SGHRS and CDR2 is YFSETQ in the germline V gene. The CDR3 is CASSLGGSSYEQYF. The DNA of the CDR3 is TGCGCCAGCAGCTTGGGGGGCAGCTCCTACGAGCAGTACTTC.

The chain links TRBV28 to TRBJ2-7; TRBD1 matches 9 bases. The length of the CDR3 is 13 residues. J gave up 9 bases and V 5 bases, and 8 bases lay outside the gene matches. CDR1 is MDHEN and CDR2 is SYDVKM in the germline V gene. CDR3 coding DNA: TGTGCCAGCAGTCCTCGGGACAGGGTCTTGCAGTACTTC. It is translated as CASSPRDRVLQYF.

This clone appeared once. This sequence joins TRBV23-1 and TRBJ2-5; D gene unclear. TRBV23-1 is sorted into the ORF group, with uncertain function. V was shortened by 3 bases and J by 0 bases, with 11 bases between the two germline ends. CDR3 length: 15 amino acids. The CDR3 DNA reads as TGCGCCAGCAGTCAGAACGACATGTACCAAGAGACCCAGTACTTC. Translating it yields CASSQNDMYQETQYF.

The rearrangement links TRBV27 to TRBJ2-5, with TRBD1 matching over 9 bases. V dropped 5 bases and J dropped 5; count of bases not matched to a gene: 9. The CDR3 runs 15 residues. CDR1 MNHEY and CDR2 SMNVEV come from the germline V gene (reference sequence). The CDR3 protein is CASSNRGQNSETQYF. The CDR3 DNA follows: TGTGCCAGCAGTAACAGGGGGCAAAATTCGGAGACCCAGTACTTC.

The genes are TRBV5-1 and TRBJ2-3, with 7 nucleotides matching TRBD2. This CDR3 has 17 amino acids. Germline values: CDR1 SGHRS, CDR2 YFSETQ. V lost 3 bases, J lost 1 base, and 11 bases stayed unmatched. The chain's CDR3 is CASSSGGREPRTDTQYF. The CDR3 region has the DNA TGCGCCAGCAGCTCTGGGGGGAGGGAGCCTCGCACAGATACGCAGTATTTT.

The chain employs TRBV11-2 and TRBJ1-4, with D unclear. Germline CDR1 SGHAT, CDR2 FQNNGV. This CDR3 is 12 amino acids long. The ends were cut back, 3 bases at V and 11 bases at J, with 10 bases in the middle. This CDR3 is CASSLKKRKLFF. The CDR3 nucleotides are TGTGCCAGCAGCTTGAAAAAACGGAAACTGTTTTTT.

This rearrangement joins TRBV23-1 to TRBJ2-3; D is uncertain. TRBV23-1 is labeled an ORF, and its function is uncertain. This CDR3 region has 17 residues. V lost 0 bases, J lost 0 bases, and 13 bases lay in between. As DNA, the CDR3 is TGCGCCAGCAGTCAATCGATCAGGCGTGCTAGCACAGATACGCAGTATTTT. Its translation: CASSQSIRRASTDTQYF.

V is TRBV5-6 and J is TRBJ1-2; 10 bases agree with TRBD1. The CDR3 is 14 residues long. The germline V gene encodes CDR1 SGHDT and CDR2 YYEEEE. The J segment lost 0 bases and the V segment lost 7 bases, leaving 3 bases of the junction unmatched. CDR3 in amino acids: CASQGTGANYGYTF. The CDR3 nucleotides read TGTGCCAGCCAGGGGACAGGGGCTAACTATGGCTACACCTTC.

The V call is TRBV16, the J call TRBJ2-1, with no clear D. This CDR3 is 16 amino acids long. V was pared by 4 bases and J by 5 bases, with 18 bases between. Germline V lookup: CDR1 KGHSY, CDR2 FQNENV. The CDR3 protein is CASSPPRVVGNNEQFF. In DNA form, the CDR3 reads TGTGCCAGCAGCCCGCCTCGGGTAGTTGGAAACAATGAGCAGTTCTTC.

The genes are TRBV30 and TRBJ2-5; 11 nucleotides align to TRBD2. Germline V gene sequence: CDR1 GTSNPN, CDR2 SVGIG (reference sequence). CDR3 length: 17 residues. Unmatched junction bases numbered 12, after V lost 1 base and J lost 5 bases. Written as DNA, the CDR3 is TGTGCCTGGAGTGCCGGCAACTTAGCGGGGGGGCGGGAGACCCAGTACTTC. Encoded protein: CAWSAGNLAGGRETQYF.

This clone was observed once. The chain uses TRBV7-9 and TRBJ2-5, with a tentative D call TRBD1 (6 bases). V was pared by 5 bases and J by 3 bases, with 13 bases between. CDR3 size: 14 residues. Germline V lookup: CDR1 SEHNR, CDR2 FQNEAQ (reference sequence). CDR3: CASSGRQAEETQYF. In DNA, the CDR3 is TGTGCCAGCAGCGGCCGACAGGCTGAAGAGACCCAGTACTTC.

This chain links TRBV11-2 with TRBJ2-1; the match to TRBD2 covers 7 bases. This CDR3 has 16 amino acids. The ends lost 7 bases at V and 6 bases at J; junction bases unmatched: 15. Germline lookup yields CDR1 SGHAT and CDR2 FQNNGV. CDR3 in amino acids: CASTTPPGGLPNEQFF. The CDR3 DNA reads as TGTGCCAGCACCACACCCCCCGGGGGGTTGCCCAATGAGCAGTTCTTC.

The V and J genes are TRBV29-1 and TRBJ1-4; D is possibly TRBD1 (6 bases). The CDR3 is made up of 13 amino acids. Germline lookup yields CDR1 SQVTM and CDR2 ANQGSEA. Trimming stripped 5 bases from V and 7 bases from J, with 14 bases between. In nucleotides, the CDR3 is TGCAGCGTTCCATCCGGGACAAGTGAAAAACTGTTTTTT. It yields the protein CSVPSGTSEKLFF.

V and J are TRBV2 and TRBJ2-7; D is possibly TRBD1 (6 bases). The V and J ends lost 6 bases and 3 bases respectively, with 12 bases between them. Germline V gives CDR1 SNHLY, CDR2 FYNNEI. This CDR3 contains 13 residues. For the CDR3, the DNA is TGTGCCAGCAGCCTCAGGGGAGTCTACGAGCAGTACTTC. It specifies CASSLRGVYEQYF.

This clone was counted once. The chain uses TRBV7-3 and TRBJ2-2; D uncertain. Trimming removed 1 base at V and 6 bases at J, with 6 bases between. The CDR3 length is 13 residues. Germline CDR1 reads SGHTA; CDR2 reads FQGTGA. CDR3 residues: CASSLSRPGELFF. CDR3 DNA: TGTGCCAGCAGCTTAAGTCGTCCCGGGGAGCTGTTTTTT.

The sample holds a few counts of this clone. The chain links TRBV15 to TRBJ2-7; tentatively, D is TRBD1 (6 bases). Germline CDR1 reads LNHNV; CDR2 reads YYDKDF (reference sequence). This CDR3 is built from 14 residues. Trimming removed 5 bases at V and 9 bases at J, with 20 bases between. The DNA of the CDR3 is TGTGCCACCAGCCGTTCCGGGACACTTCGGCGGCAGTACTTC. Protein sequence: CATSRSGTLRRQYF.

This clone was seen more than once but under ten times. The chain uses TRBV5-4 and TRBJ1-1; 8 bases map to TRBD1. V dropped 4 bases and J dropped 4; count of bases not matched to a gene: 6. The CDR3 runs 14 residues. The germline gives CDR1 SGHNT, CDR2 YYREEE (reference sequence). The DNA of the CDR3 is TGTGCCAGCAGCGGCAGGGGGCTGGGCACTGAAGCTTTCTTT. As protein: CASSGRGLGTEAFF.

The chain is built from TRBV27 and TRBJ1-6, with TRBD1 as a possible D gene (5 bases). The CDR3 length is 13 residues. V shed 6 bases and J shed 9 bases, with 12 bases lying between them. Germline lookup yields CDR1 MNHEY and CDR2 SMNVEV (reference sequence). The CDR3: CASSRNGGSPLHF. DNA of the CDR3: TGTGCCAGCAGCCGAAACGGGGGTTCACCCCTCCACTTT.

The V and J genes are TRBV7-2 and TRBJ2-1; no reliable D call. V was trimmed by 0 bases and J by 5 bases, leaving 8 bases between them. The CDR3 runs to 14 residues. Germline V gene data show CDR1 as SGHTA and CDR2 as FQGNSA. The CDR3 region is CASSLASFNNEQFF. CDR3 DNA: TGTGCCAGCAGCTTAGCTTCTTTTAACAATGAGCAGTTCTTC.